This T cell receptor beta chain was identified in a study of technical replicates of blood from four donors. This CDR3 comprises 11 residues. The germline V and J ends were trimmed by 4 bases and 6 bases, with 7 bases remaining between them. From germline, CDR1 is SEHNR and CDR2 FQNEAQ (reference sequence). Clones were read by immunoSEQ multiplex PCR, and TCRdb kept only the in-frame ones, dropping some. Of more than 65,000 clones listed, nearly 97% are singletons. The V and J genes are TRBV7-9 and TRBJ2-7, with D unclear. The clonotype originates from a human donor in good health. Material for sequencing was T cells isolated from PBMCs. CDR3: CASSWPGEQYF. The CDR3 DNA sequence: TGTGCCAGCAGCTGGCCGGGCGAGCAGTACTTC.